This entry describes one T cell receptor beta chain. The sample belongs to a study of T cells in Graves' hyperthyroidism and ophthalmopathy. TCR beta CDR3 region amplification was performed from RNA transcripts. The HTBI primer set drove a first-round RT-PCR of the TCR CDR3. TCRdb called the multiplex PCR reads again in MiXCR, with one record for every CDR3 protein. The sample consists of about 760,000 distinct CDR3 sequences, approximately 36% of them appearing once. Trimming shortened V by 10 bases and J by 1 base, and 20 bases separated the two germline ends. Germline V gene sequence: CDR1 ENHRY, CDR2 SYGVKD. CDR3 length: 15 residues. The study defined stable Graves' hyperthyroidism as no ophthalmopathy progression within 18 months.

The sample was blood. The chain is built from TRBV10-3 and TRBJ2-7, with no clear D. The receptor comes from a woman aged 35 to 49 with Graves' hyperthyroidism. CDR3 nucleotide sequence: TGTGCCAGCTCACCCCTAGGTTCGGAATCCTACGAGCAGTACTTC. Its protein is CASSPLGSESYEQYF.